Detailed here is one TCR beta chain. What it binds is unknown. V lost 4 bases, J lost 0 bases, and 6 bases stayed unmatched. The V gene's germline CDR1 is SGHNT and CDR2 YYREEE (reference sequence). The CDR3 is 18 amino acids. Resections from corrective heart surgery provided thymus tissue. Corrective surgery for congenital heart defects was being performed on the healthy Finnish infants who were the donors. These data are taken from a study of human thymus T cells. Whole-study results and caveats: Thymic and blood repertoires seemed to show skewed V and J gene use. Overlap was high between thymic repertoires from unrelated individuals, as reported in related research.

TCRdb's table, derived via immunoSEQ multiplex PCR, lists solely in-frame clones and lacks some. The data hold some 120,000 clones, with just under 95% observed a single time. The specimen was thymus tissue. This sequence originates from a boy under three years old with a congenital heart defect but otherwise immunologically healthy. This sequence joins TRBV5-4 and TRBJ2-3; 15 bases line up with TRBD2. CDR3 protein: CASSLGTSGGKSTDTQYF. Written as DNA, the CDR3 is TGTGCCAGCAGCCTAGGGACTAGCGGGGGGAAAAGCACAGATACGCAGTATTTT.